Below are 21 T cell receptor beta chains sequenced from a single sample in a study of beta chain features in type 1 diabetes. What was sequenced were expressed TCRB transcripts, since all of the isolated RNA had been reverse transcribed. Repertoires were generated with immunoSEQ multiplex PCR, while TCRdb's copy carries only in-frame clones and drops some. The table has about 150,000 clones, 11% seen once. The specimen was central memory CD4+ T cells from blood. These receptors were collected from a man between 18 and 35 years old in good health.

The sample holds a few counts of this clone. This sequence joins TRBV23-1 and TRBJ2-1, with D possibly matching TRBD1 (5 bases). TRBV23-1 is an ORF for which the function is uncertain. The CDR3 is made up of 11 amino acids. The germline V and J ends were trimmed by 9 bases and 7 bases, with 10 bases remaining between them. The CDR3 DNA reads TGCGCCAGGGGCAGGGTGAATGAGCAGTTCTTC. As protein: CARGRVNEQFF.

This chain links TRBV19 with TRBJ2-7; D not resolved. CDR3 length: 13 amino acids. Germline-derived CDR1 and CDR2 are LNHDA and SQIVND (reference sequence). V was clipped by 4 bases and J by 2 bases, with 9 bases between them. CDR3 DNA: TGTGCCAGTAGTACGGGCGGACCCTACGAGCAGTACTTC. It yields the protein CASSTGGPYEQYF.

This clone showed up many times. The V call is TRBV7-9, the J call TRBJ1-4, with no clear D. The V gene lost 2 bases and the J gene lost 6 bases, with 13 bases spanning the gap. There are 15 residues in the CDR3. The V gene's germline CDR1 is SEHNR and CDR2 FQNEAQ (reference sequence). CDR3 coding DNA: TGTGCCAGCAGCTTAATGGGTCTCCCGGATGAAAAACTGTTTTTT. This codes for CASSLMGLPDEKLFF.

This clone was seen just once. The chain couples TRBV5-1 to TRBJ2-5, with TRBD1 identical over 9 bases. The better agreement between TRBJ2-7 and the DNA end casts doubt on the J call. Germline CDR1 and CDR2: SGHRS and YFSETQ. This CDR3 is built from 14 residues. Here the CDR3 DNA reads TGCGCCAGCAGCCCGGGACAGGGTCTGTTCGAGCAGTACTTC. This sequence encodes CASSPGQGLFEQYF.

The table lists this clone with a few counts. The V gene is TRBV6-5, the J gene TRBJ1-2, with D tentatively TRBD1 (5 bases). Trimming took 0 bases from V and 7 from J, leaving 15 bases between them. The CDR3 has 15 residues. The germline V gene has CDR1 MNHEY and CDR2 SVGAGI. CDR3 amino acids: CASSYSTGTSVGYTF. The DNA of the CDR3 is TGTGCCAGCAGTTACTCGACGGGGACTAGCGTTGGCTACACCTTC.

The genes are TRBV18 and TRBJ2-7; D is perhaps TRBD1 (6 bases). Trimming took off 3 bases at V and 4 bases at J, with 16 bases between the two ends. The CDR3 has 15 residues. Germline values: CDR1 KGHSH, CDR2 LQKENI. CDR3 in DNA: TGTGCCAGCTCACCTTCGACAGGAAAGGGGTACGAGCAGTACTTC. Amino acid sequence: CASSPSTGKGYEQYF. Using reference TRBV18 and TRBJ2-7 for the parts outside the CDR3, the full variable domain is NAGVMQNPRHLVRRRGQEARLRCSPMKGHSHVYWYRQLPEEGLKFMVYLQKENIIDESGMPKERFSAEFPKEGPSILRIQQVVRGDSAAYFCASSPSTGKGYEQYFGPGTRLTVT.

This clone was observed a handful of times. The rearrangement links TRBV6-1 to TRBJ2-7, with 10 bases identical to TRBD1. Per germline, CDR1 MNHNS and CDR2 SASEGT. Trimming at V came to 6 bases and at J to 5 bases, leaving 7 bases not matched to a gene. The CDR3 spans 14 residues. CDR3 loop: CASRRQGASHEQYF. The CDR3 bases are TGTGCCAGCAGGAGACAGGGGGCGAGCCACGAGCAGTACTTC.

CDR3 nucleotides: TGTGCCAGCAGCTTGGGGTCACGGATTTCTAACTATGGCTACACCTTC. Protein sequence: CASSLGSRISNYGYTF. V usage is TRBV5-6 and J usage is TRBJ1-2; D call uncertain. Trimming took 0 bases from V and 0 from J, leaving 12 bases between them. This CDR3 region has 16 residues. The germline gives CDR1 SGHDT, CDR2 YYEEEE. Looking up the rest from reference TRBV5-6 and TRBJ1-2 gives the full variable domain: DAGVTQSPTHLIKTRGQQVTLRCSPKSGHDTVSWYQQALGQGPQFIFQYYEEEERQRGNFPDRFSGHQFPNYSSELNVNALLLGDSALYLCASSLGSRISNYGYTFGSGTRLTVV.

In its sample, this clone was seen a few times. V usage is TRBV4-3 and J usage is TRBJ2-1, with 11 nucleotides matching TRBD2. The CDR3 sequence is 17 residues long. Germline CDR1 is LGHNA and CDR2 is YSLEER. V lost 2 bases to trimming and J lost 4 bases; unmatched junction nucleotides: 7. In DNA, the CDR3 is TGCGCCAGCAGCCAACCCGTCGGGACTAGCGGTTACAATGAGCAGTTCTTC. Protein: CASSQPVGTSGYNEQFF.

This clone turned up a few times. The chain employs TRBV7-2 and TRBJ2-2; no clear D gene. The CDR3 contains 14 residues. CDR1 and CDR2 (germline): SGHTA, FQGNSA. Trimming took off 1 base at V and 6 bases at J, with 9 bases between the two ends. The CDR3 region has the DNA TGTGCCAGCAGCTTAGGACTTGTAGCCGGGGAGCTGTTTTTT. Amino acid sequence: CASSLGLVAGELFF.

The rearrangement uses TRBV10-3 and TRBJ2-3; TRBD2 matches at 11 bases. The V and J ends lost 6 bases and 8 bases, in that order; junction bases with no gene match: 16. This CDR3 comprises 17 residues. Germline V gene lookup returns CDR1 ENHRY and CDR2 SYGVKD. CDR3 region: CAISTATSGIWGSTQYF. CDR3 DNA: TGTGCCATCAGCACCGCGACTAGCGGGATATGGGGAAGTACGCAGTATTTT.

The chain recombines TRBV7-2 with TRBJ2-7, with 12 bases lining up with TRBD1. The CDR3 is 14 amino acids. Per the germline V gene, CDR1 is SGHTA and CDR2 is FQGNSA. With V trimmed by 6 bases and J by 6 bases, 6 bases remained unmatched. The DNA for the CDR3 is TGTGCCAGCAGATCCGGGACAGGGGGCAGCGAGCAGTACTTC. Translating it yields CASRSGTGGSEQYF.

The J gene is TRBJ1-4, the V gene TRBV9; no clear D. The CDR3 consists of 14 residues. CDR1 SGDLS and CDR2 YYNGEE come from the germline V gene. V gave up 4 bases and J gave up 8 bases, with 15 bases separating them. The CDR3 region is CASSPRGKGEKLFF. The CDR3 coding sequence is TGTGCCAGCAGCCCCCGCGGGAAAGGGGAAAAACTGTTTTTT.

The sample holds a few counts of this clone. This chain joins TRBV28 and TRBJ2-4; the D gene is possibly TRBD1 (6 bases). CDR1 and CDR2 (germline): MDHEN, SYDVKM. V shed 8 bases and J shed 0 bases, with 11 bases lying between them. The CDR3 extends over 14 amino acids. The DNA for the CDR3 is TGTGCCAGCTTGGAAGGGGGAGCCAAAAACATTCAGTACTTC. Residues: CASLEGGAKNIQYF.

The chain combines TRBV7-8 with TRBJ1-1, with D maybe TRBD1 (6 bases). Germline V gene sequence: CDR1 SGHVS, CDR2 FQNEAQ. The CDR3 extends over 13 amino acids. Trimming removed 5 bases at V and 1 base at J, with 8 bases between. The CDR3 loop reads CASSRQENTEAFF. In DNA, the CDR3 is TGTGCCAGCAGCCGACAGGAGAACACTGAAGCTTTCTTT.

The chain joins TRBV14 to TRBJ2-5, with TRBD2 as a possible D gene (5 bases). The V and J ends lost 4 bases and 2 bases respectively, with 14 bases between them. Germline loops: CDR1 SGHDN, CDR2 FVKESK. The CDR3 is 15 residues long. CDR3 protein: CASSLRGKKQETQYF. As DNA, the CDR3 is TGTGCCAGCAGCCTCCGGGGAAAGAAACAAGAGACCCAGTACTTC.

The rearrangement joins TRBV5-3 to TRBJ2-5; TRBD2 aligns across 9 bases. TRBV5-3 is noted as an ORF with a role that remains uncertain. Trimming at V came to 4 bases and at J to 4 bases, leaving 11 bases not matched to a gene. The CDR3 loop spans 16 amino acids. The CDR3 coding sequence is TGTGCCAGAAGCCCCCTTAGGACTAGCGCAACAGAGACCCAGTACTTC. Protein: CARSPLRTSATETQYF.

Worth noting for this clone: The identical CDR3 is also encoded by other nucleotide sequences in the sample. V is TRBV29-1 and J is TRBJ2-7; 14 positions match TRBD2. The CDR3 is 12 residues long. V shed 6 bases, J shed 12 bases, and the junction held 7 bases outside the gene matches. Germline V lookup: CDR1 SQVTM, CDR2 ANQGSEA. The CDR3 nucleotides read TGCAGCGTGGAGACTAGCGGGAGGGCCATGTACTTC. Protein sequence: CSVETSGRAMYF.

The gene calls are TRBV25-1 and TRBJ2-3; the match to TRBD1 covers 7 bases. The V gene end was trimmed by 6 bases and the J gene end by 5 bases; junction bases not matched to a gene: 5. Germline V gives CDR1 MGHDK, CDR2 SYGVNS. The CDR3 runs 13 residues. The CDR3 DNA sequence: TGTGCCAGCAGCTTAGACAGGGAAGATACGCAGTATTTT. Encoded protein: CASSLDREDTQYF.

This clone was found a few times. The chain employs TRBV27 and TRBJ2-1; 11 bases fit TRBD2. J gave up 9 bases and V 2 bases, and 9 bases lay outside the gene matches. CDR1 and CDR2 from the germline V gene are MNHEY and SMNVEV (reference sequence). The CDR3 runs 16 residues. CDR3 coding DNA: TGTGCCAGCAGTTTAACTAGCGGGAGAATGGTGTCTGAGCAGTTCTTC. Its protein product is CASSLTSGRMVSEQFF.

CDR3 sequence: CASSLARRGSSYNEQFF. CDR3 nucleotide sequence: TGTGCCAGCAGCTTAGCGCGGCGGGGGAGCTCCTACAATGAGCAGTTCTTC. The chain is built from TRBV7-2 and TRBJ2-1, with 7 bases that match TRBD2. Germline CDR1 SGHTA, CDR2 FQGNSA. V was pared by 0 bases and J by 0 bases, with 5 bases of the junction left unmatched. The CDR3 runs 17 residues.